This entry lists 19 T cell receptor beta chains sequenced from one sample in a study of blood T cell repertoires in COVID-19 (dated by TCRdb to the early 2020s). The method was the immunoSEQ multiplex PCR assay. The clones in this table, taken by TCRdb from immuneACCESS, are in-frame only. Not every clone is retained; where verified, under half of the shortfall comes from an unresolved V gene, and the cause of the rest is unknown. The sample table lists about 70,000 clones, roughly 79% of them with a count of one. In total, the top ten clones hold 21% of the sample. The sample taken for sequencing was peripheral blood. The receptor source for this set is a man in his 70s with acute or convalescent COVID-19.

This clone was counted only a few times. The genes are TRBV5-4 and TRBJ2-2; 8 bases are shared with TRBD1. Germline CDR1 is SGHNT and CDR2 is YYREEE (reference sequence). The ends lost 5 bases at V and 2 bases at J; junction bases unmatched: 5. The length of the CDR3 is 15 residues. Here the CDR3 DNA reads TGTGCCAGCAGACCCGGGACAGGAAACACCGGGGAGCTGTTTTTT. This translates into CASRPGTGNTGELFF.

The CDR3 DNA sequence: TGTGCCAGCAGTCCTAGGCAGGGATCCTACGAGCAGTACTTC. Translating it yields CASSPRQGSYEQYF. This chain uses TRBV28 with TRBJ2-7, with D possibly TRBD1 on 5 matching bases. Trimming took 5 bases from V and 1 from J, leaving 12 bases between them. This CDR3 has 14 amino acids. Germline V lookup: CDR1 MDHEN, CDR2 SYDVKM.

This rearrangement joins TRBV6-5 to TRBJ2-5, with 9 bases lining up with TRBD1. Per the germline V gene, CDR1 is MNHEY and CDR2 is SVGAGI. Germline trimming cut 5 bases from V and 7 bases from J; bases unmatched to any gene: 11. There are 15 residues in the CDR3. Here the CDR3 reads CASSTRGTGLGTQYF. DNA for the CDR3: TGTGCCAGCAGTACAAGGGGGACAGGGTTGGGGACCCAGTACTTC.

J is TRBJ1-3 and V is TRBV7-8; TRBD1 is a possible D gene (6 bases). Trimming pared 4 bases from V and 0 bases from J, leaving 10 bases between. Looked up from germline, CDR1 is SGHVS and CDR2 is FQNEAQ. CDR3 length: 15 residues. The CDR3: CASSWRTVSGNTIYF. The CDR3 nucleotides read TGTGCCAGCAGCTGGCGGACAGTCTCTGGAAACACCATATATTTT.

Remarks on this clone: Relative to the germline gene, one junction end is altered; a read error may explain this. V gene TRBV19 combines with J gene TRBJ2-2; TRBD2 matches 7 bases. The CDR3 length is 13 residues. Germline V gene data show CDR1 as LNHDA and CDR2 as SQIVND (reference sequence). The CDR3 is CASRLANAGELFF. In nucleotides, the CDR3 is TGTGCCAGTAGACTAGCGAACGCCGGGGAGCTGTTTTTT.

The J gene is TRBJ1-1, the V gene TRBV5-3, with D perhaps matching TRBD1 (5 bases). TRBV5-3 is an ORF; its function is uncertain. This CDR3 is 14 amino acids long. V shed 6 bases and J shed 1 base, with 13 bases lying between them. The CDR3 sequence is CARINRPPNTEAFF. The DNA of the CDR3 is TGTGCCAGAATTAACAGGCCCCCGAACACTGAAGCTTTCTTT.

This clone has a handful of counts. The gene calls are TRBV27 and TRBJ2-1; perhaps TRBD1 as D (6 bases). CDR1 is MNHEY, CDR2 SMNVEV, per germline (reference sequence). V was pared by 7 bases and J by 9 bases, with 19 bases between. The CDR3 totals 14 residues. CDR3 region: CASKRGGPNGEQFF. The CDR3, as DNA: TGTGCCAGCAAAAGAGGGGGTCCCAACGGTGAGCAGTTCTTC.

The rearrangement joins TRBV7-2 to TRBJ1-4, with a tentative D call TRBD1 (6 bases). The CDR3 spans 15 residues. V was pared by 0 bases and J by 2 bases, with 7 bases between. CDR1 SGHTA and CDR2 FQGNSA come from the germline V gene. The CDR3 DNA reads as TGTGCCAGCAGCTTAGCGACAGGCACTAATGAAAAACTGTTTTTT. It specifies CASSLATGTNEKLFF.

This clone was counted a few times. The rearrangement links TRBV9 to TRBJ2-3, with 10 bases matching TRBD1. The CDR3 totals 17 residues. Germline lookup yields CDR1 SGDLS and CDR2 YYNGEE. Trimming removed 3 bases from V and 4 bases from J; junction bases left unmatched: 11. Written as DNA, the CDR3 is TGTGCCAGCAGCGCCAGACAGGGGGCGCGTGGTCCAGATACGCAGTATTTT. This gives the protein CASSARQGARGPDTQYF.

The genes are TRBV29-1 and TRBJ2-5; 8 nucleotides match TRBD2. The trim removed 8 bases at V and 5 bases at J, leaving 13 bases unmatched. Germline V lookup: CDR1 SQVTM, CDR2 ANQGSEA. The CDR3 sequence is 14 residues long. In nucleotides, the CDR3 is TGCAGCTTCGGGGGGGGCACCGCCGGGGAGACCCAGTACTTC. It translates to CSFGGGTAGETQYF.

The CDR3 region is CASSPGGGTNEQFF. CDR3 in DNA: TGTGCCAGCAGCCCGGGGGGCGGTACCAATGAGCAGTTCTTC. The chain uses TRBV7-3 and TRBJ2-1, with D possibly matching TRBD2 (7 bases). The germline V gene encodes CDR1 SGHTA and CDR2 FQGTGA. The ends were cut back, 5 bases at V and 6 bases at J, with 14 bases in the middle. The CDR3 runs 14 residues.

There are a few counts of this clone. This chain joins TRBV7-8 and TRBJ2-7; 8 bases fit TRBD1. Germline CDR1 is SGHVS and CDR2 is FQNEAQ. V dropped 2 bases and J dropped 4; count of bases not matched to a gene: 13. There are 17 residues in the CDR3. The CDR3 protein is CASSLTRVGTGRYEQYF. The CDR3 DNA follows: TGTGCCAGCAGCTTAACCCGAGTGGGGACAGGCCGATACGAGCAGTACTTC.

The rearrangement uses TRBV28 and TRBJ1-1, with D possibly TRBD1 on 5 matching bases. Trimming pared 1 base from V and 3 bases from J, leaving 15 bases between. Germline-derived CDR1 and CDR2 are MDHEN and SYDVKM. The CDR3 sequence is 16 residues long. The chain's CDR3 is CASSLLIARGDTEAFF. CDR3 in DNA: TGTGCCAGCAGTTTATTGATCGCCCGGGGGGACACTGAAGCTTTCTTT.

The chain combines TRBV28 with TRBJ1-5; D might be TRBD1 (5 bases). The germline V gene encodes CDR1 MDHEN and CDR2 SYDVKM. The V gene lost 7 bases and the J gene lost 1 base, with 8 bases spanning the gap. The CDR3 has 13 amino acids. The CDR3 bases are TGTGCCAGCATGAGGACAAGCAATCAGCCCCAGCATTTT. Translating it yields CASMRTSNQPQHF.

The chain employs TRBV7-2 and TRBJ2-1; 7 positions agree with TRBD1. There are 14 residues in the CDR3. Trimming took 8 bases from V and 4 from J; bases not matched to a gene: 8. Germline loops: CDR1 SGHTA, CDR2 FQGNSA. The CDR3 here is CASLLTGTYNEQFF. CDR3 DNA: TGTGCCAGCCTCCTGACAGGGACGTACAATGAGCAGTTCTTC.

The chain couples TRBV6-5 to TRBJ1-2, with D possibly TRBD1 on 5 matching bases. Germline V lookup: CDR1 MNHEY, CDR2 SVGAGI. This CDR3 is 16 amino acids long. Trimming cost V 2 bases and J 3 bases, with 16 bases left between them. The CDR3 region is CASSYGATPGDYGYTF. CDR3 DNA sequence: TGTGCCAGCAGTTACGGGGCGACTCCGGGGGACTATGGCTACACCTTC.

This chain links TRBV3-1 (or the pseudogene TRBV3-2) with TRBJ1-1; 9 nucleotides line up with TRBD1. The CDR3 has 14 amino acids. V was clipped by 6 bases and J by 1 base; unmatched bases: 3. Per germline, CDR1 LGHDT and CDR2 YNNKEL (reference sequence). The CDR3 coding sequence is TGTGCCAGCAGACGACAGGGGGAGAACACTGAAGCTTTCTTT. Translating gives CASRRQGENTEAFF.

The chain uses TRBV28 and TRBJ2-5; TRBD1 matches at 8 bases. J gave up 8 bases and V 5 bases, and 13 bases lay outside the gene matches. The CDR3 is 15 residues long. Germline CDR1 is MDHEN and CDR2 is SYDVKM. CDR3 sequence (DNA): TGTGCCAGCAGTCCCGACAGGGGCCTGTCGGAAACCCAGTACTTC. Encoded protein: CASSPDRGLSETQYF.

CDR3 protein: CASSFQGGQPQHF. The DNA for the CDR3 is TGTGCCAGCAGTTTTCAGGGGGGTCAGCCCCAGCATTTT. The chain uses TRBV12-3 or TRBV12-4 and TRBJ1-5, with 7 positions matching TRBD1. V trimming: 3 bases; J trimming: 6 bases; junction bases outside the gene matches: 2. This CDR3 is 13 amino acids long.